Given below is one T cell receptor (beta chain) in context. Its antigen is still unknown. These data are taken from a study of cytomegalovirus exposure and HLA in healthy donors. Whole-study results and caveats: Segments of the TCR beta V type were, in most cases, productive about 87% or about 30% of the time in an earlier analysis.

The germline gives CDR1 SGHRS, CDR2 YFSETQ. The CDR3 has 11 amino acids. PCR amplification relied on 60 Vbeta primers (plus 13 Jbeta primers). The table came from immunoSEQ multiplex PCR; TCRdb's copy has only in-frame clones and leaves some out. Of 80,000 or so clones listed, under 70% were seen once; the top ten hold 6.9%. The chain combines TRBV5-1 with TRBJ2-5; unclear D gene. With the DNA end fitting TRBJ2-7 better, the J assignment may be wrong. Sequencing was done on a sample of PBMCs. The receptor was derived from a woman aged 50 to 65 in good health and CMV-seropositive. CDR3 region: CASSHNYEQYF. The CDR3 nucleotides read TGCGCCAGCAGCCATAACTACGAGCAGTACTTC.